These T cell receptor beta chains were read from a single sample in a study of cytomegalovirus exposure and HLA in healthy donors. Clones were sequenced by immunoSEQ multiplex PCR, and TCRdb holds only the in-frame ones, with some missing. This table holds about 160,000 clones, around 78% found once. Specimen: PBMCs. The receptor source for this set is a man aged 40-55 years in good health and CMV-seronegative. The CDR3 runs from the conserved cysteine through the conserved F or W. A D gene is named only where the DNA matches it firmly. Clone size is given for some rows only: seen once, a few or many times, or a class if the clone is expanded.

clone size,J gene,V gene,D gene,CDR3 protein,CDR3 DNA
-,TRBJ1-2,TRBV13,-,CASSPGSSGYTF,TGTGCCAGCAGTCCCGGGAGTTCTGGCTACACCTTC
once,TRBJ2-1,TRBV27,TRBD2,CASSGMREGLASIDEQFF,TGTGCCAGCAGTGGGATGAGAGAGGGACTAGCGTCGATAGATGAGCAGTTCTTC
-,TRBJ1-6,TRBV6-6,TRBD1,CASSDPPTGAKSPLHF,TGTGCCAGCAGCGACCCTCCGACAGGGGCAAAGTCACCCCTCCACTTT
-,TRBJ2-3,TRBV5-4,TRBD2,CASSLGAGGPTDTQYF,TGTGCCAGCAGCTTGGGGGCGGGAGGGCCGACAGATACGCAGTATTTT
-,TRBJ1-5,TRBV6-1,TRBD1,CASSLTQGGNQPQHF,TGTGCCAGCAGCCTTACCCAGGGGGGAAATCAGCCCCAGCATTTT
-,TRBJ2-6,TRBV7-9,-,CASSLDTGANVLTF,TGTGCCAGCAGCTTAGACACTGGGGCCAACGTCCTGACTTTC
once,TRBJ2-3,TRBV5-1,-,CASSLTTQRNPDTQYF,TGCGCCAGCAGCTTGACGACTCAACGAAATCCAGATACGCAGTATTTT
-,TRBJ1-1,TRBV7-8,-,CASSLAQGNTEAFF,TGTGCCAGCAGCTTAGCACAGGGAAACACTGAAGCTTTCTTT
-,TRBJ2-5,TRBV5-1,TRBD2,CASSFRLAGQETQYF,TGCGCCAGCAGCTTCCGACTAGCGGGACAAGAGACCCAGTACTTC
few,TRBJ2-6,TRBV7-7,TRBD1,CASSLALSSDRDSGANVLTF,TGTGCTAGCAGCTTAGCTCTTTCGTCGGACAGGGACTCTGGGGCCAACGTCCTGACTTTC
-,TRBJ1-3,TRBV30,-,CALAERVISGNTIYF,TGTGCCTTGGCAGAGAGGGTCATCTCTGGAAACACCATATATTTT
-,TRBJ2-7,TRBV2,TRBD2,CASRRLAGDNYEQYF,TGTGCCAGCAGGCGGCTAGCGGGAGATAACTACGAGCAGTACTTC
few,TRBJ2-3,TRBV19,TRBD2,CASSIFASGRRADTQYF,TGTGCCAGTAGTATCTTCGCTAGCGGGAGGAGGGCAGATACGCAGTATTTT
-,TRBJ1-1,TRBV6-5,TRBD1,CASSERKGANTEAFF,TGTGCCAGCAGCGAAAGGAAGGGGGCGAACACTGAAGCTTTCTTT
-,TRBJ1-3,TRBV7-9,-,CASSFGGSGNTIYF,TGTGCCAGCAGCTTCGGGGGCTCTGGAAACACCATATATTTT
-,TRBJ1-1,TRBV19,TRBD1,CARAYRGPTEAFF,TGTGCCAGAGCCTACAGGGGGCCCACTGAAGCTTTCTTT
-,TRBJ2-3,TRBV7-9,TRBD2,CASSLPLRLAGVADTQYF,TGTGCCAGCAGCTTACCCCTCAGACTAGCGGGAGTCGCAGATACGCAGTATTTT
-,TRBJ2-3,TRBV5-1,TRBD2,CASSSGLAGARADTQYF,TGCGCCAGCAGCTCGGGACTAGCGGGAGCCCGGGCAGATACGCAGTATTTT
-,TRBJ2-6,TRBV6-1,-,CASRFRGSGANVLTF,TGTGCCAGCAGGTTCAGGGGATCTGGGGCCAACGTCCTGACTTTC
-,TRBJ2-7,TRBV4-1,TRBD1,CASSLGQEAYEQYF,TGCGCCAGCAGCCTGGGACAGGAAGCCTACGAGCAGTACTTC
-,TRBJ2-1,TRBV5-3,-,CARSFRAYNEQFF,TGTGCCAGAAGCTTCCGGGCCTACAATGAGCAGTTCTTC
-,TRBJ2-3,TRBV10-3,TRBD2,CAISDGTSGSRGTDTQYF,TGTGCCATCAGTGATGGGACTAGCGGGAGTAGAGGAACAGATACGCAGTATTTT
-,TRBJ2-5,TRBV12-5,-,CASGSGDAETQYF,TGTGCTAGTGGTTCGGGGGACGCAGAGACCCAGTACTTC